This TCR beta chain was captured in a study of T cell repertoires in cytomegalovirus infection. Study context: HLA-C-restricted CMV epitopes, recently identified, and well-studied HLA-B-restricted ones were used by the study.

Remarks on this clonotype: Antigen unknown.

TCRdb ran MiXCR on the reads and lists one entry per CDR3 protein. The sample lists 450,000 to 600,000 distinct CDR3 sequences, approximately 42% occurring once. CDR1 and CDR2 from the germline V gene are SQVTM and ANQGSEA. The CDR3 sequence is 12 residues long. V lost 2 bases and J 8 bases, leaving 12 bases between the germline ends. The sequence was collected from a human donor in good health (CMV status not recorded). Some clones in this sample may be carry-over from other donors' samples. The sequences come from cultured PBMCs, collected from culture after CMV antigen stimulation. The chain couples TRBV29-1 to TRBJ1-1; D is unresolved. The CDR3 coding sequence is TGCAGCGTTGAAAGGGTAGGCGGAGAAGCTTTCTTT. Translated, it gives CSVERVGGEAFF.